This record covers a single TCR beta chain. Its antigen is unidentified. The sample originates from a study of identical twins. Study-wide points: Within twin pairs, the out-of-frame alpha sequences they shared showed excess low generation probability. Weaker excess twin sharing was seen among beta out-of-frame sequences.

V lost 5 bases and J 8 bases, leaving 9 bases between the germline ends. Germline-derived CDR1 and CDR2 are SGHVS and FQNEAQ. This CDR3 is 12 amino acids long. MiXCR was run by TCRdb on the 5' RACE reads, yielding one entry per CDR3 protein. The repertoire has 500,000 to 650,000 distinct CDR3 sequences, 7% to 7.5% of them found once; the top ten carry 1.6%. A further study also used this sample, focusing on yellow fever vaccine responses in identical twins.

The V gene is TRBV7-8, the J gene TRBJ2-2, with D unclear. What was sequenced was PBMCs. The clonotype comes from a woman aged 18-30 years in good health. The CDR3 DNA reads TGTGCCAGCAGCCCCGAAAGGGGGGAGCTGTTTTTT. Amino acid sequence: CASSPERGELFF.